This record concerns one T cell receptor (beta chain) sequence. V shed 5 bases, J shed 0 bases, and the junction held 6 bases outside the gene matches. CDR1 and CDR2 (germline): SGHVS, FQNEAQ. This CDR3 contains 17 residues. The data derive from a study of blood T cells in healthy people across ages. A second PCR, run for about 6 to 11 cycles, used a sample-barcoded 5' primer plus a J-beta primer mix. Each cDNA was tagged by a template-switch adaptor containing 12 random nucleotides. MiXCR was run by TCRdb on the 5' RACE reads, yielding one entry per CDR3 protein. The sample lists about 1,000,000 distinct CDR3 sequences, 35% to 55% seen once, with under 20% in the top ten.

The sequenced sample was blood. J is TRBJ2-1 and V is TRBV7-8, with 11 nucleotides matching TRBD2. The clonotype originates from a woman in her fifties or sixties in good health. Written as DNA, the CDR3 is TGTGCCAGCAGCACAGGGGGACTAGCGGTCTCCTACAATGAGCAGTTCTTC. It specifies CASSTGGLAVSYNEQFF.